This TCR beta chain was sequenced during a study of blood T cell repertoires in COVID-19. Study-level information: COVID-19 samples, acute and convalescent, were from the United States, Italy and Spain. T cells, B-cell-depleted T cells, or PBMCs provided the cDNA or gDNA that served as material.

With 3 bases removed from V and 7 bases from J, the gap between germline ends came to 25 bases. Germline loops: CDR1 LGHNT, CDR2 FRNRAP. The CDR3 is 18 residues long. Only in-frame clones appear in the TCRdb table, and some are missing; sequencing was by immunoSEQ multiplex PCR. This sample yields approximately 270,000 clones, of which around 88% are seen a single time; more than 1.2% belongs to the top ten. The chain combines TRBV12-5 with TRBJ2-1; D unresolved. The receptor's source is an elderly man with acute or convalescent COVID-19. Sequences were obtained from peripheral blood. CDR3 sequence reads: CASGFPPRRPDDGNEQFF. DNA of the CDR3: TGTGCTAGTGGTTTTCCACCTCGCCGGCCCGACGACGGGAATGAGCAGTTCTTC.